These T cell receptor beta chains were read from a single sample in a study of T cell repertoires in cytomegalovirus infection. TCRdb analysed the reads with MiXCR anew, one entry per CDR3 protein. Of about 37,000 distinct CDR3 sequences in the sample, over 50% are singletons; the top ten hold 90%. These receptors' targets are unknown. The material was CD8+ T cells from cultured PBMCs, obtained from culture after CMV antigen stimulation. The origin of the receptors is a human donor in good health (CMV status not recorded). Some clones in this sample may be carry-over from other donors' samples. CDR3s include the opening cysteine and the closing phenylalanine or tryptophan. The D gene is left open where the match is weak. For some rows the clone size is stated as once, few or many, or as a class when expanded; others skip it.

CDR3: CASSLDPGVGYGYTF
DNA: TGCGCCAGCAGCTTGGACCCAGGGGTGGGCTATGGCTACACCTTC
V: TRBV5-1
size: .
D: .
J: TRBJ1-2

CDR3: CASSPGQGQETQYF
DNA: TGTGCCAGCAGCCCCGGGCAGGGCCAAGAGACCCAGTACTTC
V: TRBV25-1
size: few
D: .
J: TRBJ2-5

CDR3: CASRPKKGSNEQFF
DNA: TGTGCCAGCAGGCCGAAAAAGGGAAGCAATGAGCAGTTCTTC
V: TRBV7-9
size: few
D: .
J: TRBJ2-1

CDR3: CSVSLGGNTEAFF
DNA: TGCAGCGTCTCCTTGGGAGGGAACACTGAAGCTTTCTTT
V: TRBV29-1
size: .
D: .
J: TRBJ1-1

CDR3: CASSSPSSYEQYF
DNA: TGTGCCAGCAGCTCCCCTTCTTCCTACGAGCAGTACTTC
V: TRBV7-8
size: .
D: .
J: TRBJ2-7

CDR3: CSASLVPAESSYNEQFF
DNA: TGCAGTGCTAGTTTAGTTCCAGCGGAGAGCTCCTACAATGAGCAGTTCTTC
V: TRBV20-1
size: .
D: .
J: TRBJ2-1

CDR3: CARYEIYGYTF
DNA: TGTGCCAGATATGAAATCTATGGCTACACCTTC
V: TRBV2
size: .
D: .
J: TRBJ1-2

CDR3: CASTSPLAKETQYF
DNA: TGTGCCAGCACCTCGCCCCTAGCTAAAGAGACCCAGTACTTC
V: TRBV12-3/TRBV12-4
size: .
D: .
J: TRBJ2-5

CDR3: CASRLIRREFGRNNEQFF
DNA: TGTGCCAGCAGGCTCATACGGAGGGAATTTGGCAGAAACAATGAGCAGTTCTTC
V: TRBV28
size: .
D: .
J: TRBJ2-1

CDR3: CASSAGQGRYVHGELFF
DNA: TGTGCCAGCAGCGCGGGACAGGGAAGATATGTCCACGGGGAGCTGTTTTTT
V: TRBV7-6
size: .
D: TRBD1
J: TRBJ2-2

CDR3: CASSRDREAFLYGYTF
DNA: TGTGCCAGCAGTAGGGACAGGGAAGCTTTCCTCTATGGCTACACCTTC
V: TRBV6-2/TRBV6-3
size: .
D: TRBD1
J: TRBJ1-2

CDR3: CASSLSPSGGQETQYF
DNA: TGTGCCAGCAGCTTATCGCCTAGCGGGGGTCAAGAGACCCAGTACTTC
V: TRBV7-3
size: .
D: TRBD2
J: TRBJ2-5

CDR3: CASSLGRTALGAMATNEKLFF
DNA: TGTGCCAGCAGTTTAGGAAGGACAGCCTTGGGGGCCATGGCAACTAATGAAAAACTGTTTTTT
V: TRBV28
size: few
D: .
J: TRBJ1-4

CDR3: CASSLGDTNQPQHF
DNA: TGTGCCAGCAGTTTGGGGGACACCAATCAGCCCCAGCATTTT
V: TRBV28
size: many
D: .
J: TRBJ1-5

CDR3: CASSRRQGLATNEKLFF
DNA: TGTGCCAGCAGCAGAAGACAGGGACTTGCAACTAATGAAAAACTGTTTTTT
V: TRBV5-3
size: .
D: TRBD1
J: TRBJ1-4

CDR3: CASSEARGREKLFF
DNA: TGTGCCAGCAGCGAGGCCAGGGGGCGAGAAAAACTGTTTTTT
V: TRBV7-2
size: few
D: TRBD1
J: TRBJ1-4

CDR3: CASSAYGTGYSYEQYF
DNA: TGCGCCAGCAGCGCCTATGGGACAGGTTATTCCTACGAGCAGTACTTC
V: TRBV5-1
size: many
D: TRBD1
J: TRBJ2-7

CDR3: CSATGLAGGIEQYF
DNA: TGCAGTGCTACGGGACTAGCGGGAGGAATCGAGCAGTACTTC
V: TRBV20-1
size: .
D: TRBD2
J: TRBJ2-7

CDR3: CSAIPSTSGTLGEQFF
DNA: TGCAGTGCTATCCCGTCGACTAGCGGAACCTTGGGTGAGCAGTTCTTC
V: TRBV20-1
size: .
D: TRBD2
J: TRBJ2-1

CDR3: CASSLETALAF
DNA: TGTGCCAGCAGCTTAGAAACAGCCCTTGCCTTC
V: TRBV7-9
size: .
D: .
J: TRBJ2-5

CDR3: CASSSADSQNTEAFF
DNA: TGTGCCAGCAGCTCGGCGGACAGCCAGAACACTGAAGCTTTCTTT
V: TRBV7-2
size: many
D: .
J: TRBJ1-1

CDR3: CASSPSVSYNEQFF
DNA: TGTGCCAGTAGTCCATCCGTCTCCTACAATGAGCAGTTCTTC
V: TRBV19
size: .
D: .
J: TRBJ2-1

CDR3: CASSGPESSLNYEQYF
DNA: TGTGCCAGCTCGGGCCCTGAGTCCAGCTTGAACTACGAGCAGTACTTC
V: TRBV7-9
size: many
D: .
J: TRBJ2-7

CDR3: CASSRGTGGPLGANVLTF
DNA: TGTGCCAGCAGTCGCGGGACAGGGGGCCCCCTCGGGGCCAACGTCCTGACTTTC
V: TRBV6-1
size: .
D: TRBD1
J: TRBJ2-6

CDR3: CASSLGLREKLFF
DNA: TGCGCCAGCAGCTTGGGGCTGAGAGAAAAACTGTTTTTT
V: TRBV5-1
size: .
D: .
J: TRBJ1-4

CDR3: CSASRSSYEQYF
DNA: TGCAGTGCTAGTAGGAGCTCCTACGAGCAGTACTTC
V: TRBV20-1
size: .
D: .
J: TRBJ2-7

CDR3: CASSLYGTSGYNEQFF
DNA: TGTGCCAGCAGTTTATATGGGACTAGCGGGTACAATGAGCAGTTCTTC
V: TRBV27
size: many
D: TRBD2
J: TRBJ2-1

CDR3: CASSFHLRTAGNSYNEQFF
DNA: TGTGCCAGCAGTTTCCACCTAAGGACAGCTGGGAATTCCTACAATGAGCAGTTCTTC
V: TRBV28
size: .
D: .
J: TRBJ2-1

CDR3: CASSVNSVTEAFF
DNA: TGTGCCAGCAGCGTAAACTCGGTCACTGAAGCTTTCTTT
V: TRBV9
size: .
D: .
J: TRBJ1-1

CDR3: CSARGASGRFNEQYF
DNA: TGCAGTGCTAGAGGTGCTAGCGGGAGATTCAACGAGCAGTACTTC
V: TRBV20-1
size: .
D: TRBD2
J: TRBJ2-7

CDR3: CASSSGRGARVEKLFF
DNA: TGTGCCAGCAGTTCGGGGCGAGGGGCACGAGTCGAAAAACTGTTTTTT
V: TRBV27
size: .
D: .
J: TRBJ1-4